Following are 21 T cell receptor beta chains from one sample sequenced in a study of T cell responses to AZD1222 COVID-19 vaccine. Assay used: immunoSEQ multiplex PCR; TCRdb lists only in-frame clones, some missing. Of approximately 270,000 clones in the sample, almost 95% were seen once. The sequenced sample was peripheral blood, obtained 28 days after the second AZD1222 dose. All receptors derive from an adult who received the AZD1222 COVID-19 vaccine.

V and J are TRBV6-5 and TRBJ2-2; weak D call: TRBD1 (6 bases). This CDR3 contains 13 residues. V was trimmed by 7 bases and J by 5 bases, leaving 11 bases between them. Germline assignment: CDR1 MNHEY and CDR2 SVGAGI. This CDR3 is CASTVQGTGELFF. The CDR3 nucleotides are TGTGCCAGCACTGTACAGGGTACCGGGGAGCTGTTTTTT.

Only one count was recorded for this clone. The chain links TRBV20-1 to TRBJ2-1, with TRBD2 identical over 10 bases. The V gene end was trimmed by 3 bases and the J gene end by 5 bases; junction bases not matched to a gene: 10. Per the germline V gene, CDR1 is DFQATT and CDR2 is SNEGSKA (reference sequence). This CDR3 is 16 amino acids long. This CDR3 reads CSASILAGAFDNEQFF. The CDR3 coding sequence is TGCAGTGCTAGTATTCTAGCGGGGGCTTTCGACAATGAGCAGTTCTTC.

This chain uses TRBV6-1 with TRBJ1-5; unclear D gene. Between the trimmed V and J ends, which lost 0 bases and 7 bases, there was a span of 10 bases. CDR1 and CDR2 from the germline V gene are MNHNS and SASEGT. The CDR3 is 14 amino acids. The CDR3 loop reads CASSEAGIGQPQHF. The DNA for the CDR3 is TGTGCCAGCAGTGAAGCGGGCATAGGGCAGCCCCAGCATTTT.

The chain links TRBV6-4 to TRBJ2-1; perhaps D is TRBD1 or TRBD2 (7 bases each). This CDR3 spans 15 amino acids. V was shortened by 2 bases and J by 5 bases, with 13 bases between the two germline ends. CDR1 is MRHNA and CDR2 is SNTAGT in the germline V gene. Here the CDR3 reads CASSDQGGLNNEQFF. The CDR3 bases are TGTGCCAGCAGTGACCAGGGGGGACTAAACAATGAGCAGTTCTTC.

J is TRBJ1-1 and V is TRBV5-4, with D unresolved. Germline loops: CDR1 SGHNT, CDR2 YYREEE (reference sequence). The CDR3 totals 14 residues. The V end was cut by 1 base, the J end by 1 base, with 8 bases between. DNA for the CDR3: TGTGCCAGCAGCTTGAGGCCTAGGAACACTGAAGCTTTCTTT. Residues: CASSLRPRNTEAFF.

The J gene is TRBJ2-3, the V gene TRBV9; the D gene is possibly TRBD2 (6 bases). V lost 0 bases and J 0 bases, leaving 11 bases between the germline ends. Germline V gives CDR1 SGDLS, CDR2 YYNGEE. The CDR3 has 16 residues. CDR3: CASSVERVRSTDTQYF. In DNA, the CDR3 is TGTGCCAGCAGCGTAGAGCGGGTGCGGAGCACAGATACGCAGTATTTT.

This chain connects TRBV18 to TRBJ1-5, with 9 positions matching TRBD1. The CDR3 extends over 14 amino acids. CDR1 and CDR2 from the germline V gene are KGHSH and LQKENI. Trimming at V came to 6 bases and at J to 11 bases, leaving 11 bases not matched to a gene. The CDR3 DNA follows: TGTGCCAGCTCTCCCGGGACAGGGCCCAGGGCCCAGCATTTT. Amino acids: CASSPGTGPRAQHF.

The rearrangement joins TRBV7-2 to TRBJ2-5; D is unresolved. CDR1 is SGHTA, CDR2 FQGNSA, per germline. V lost 2 bases and J 4 bases, leaving 8 bases between the germline ends. This CDR3 has 13 residues. The CDR3: CASSLSLGETQYF. For the CDR3, the DNA is TGTGCCAGCAGCTTAAGTCTGGGAGAGACCCAGTACTTC.

The chain recombines TRBV19 with TRBJ1-5; D gene uncertain. This CDR3 comprises 13 residues. Germline lookup yields CDR1 LNHDA and CDR2 SQIVND (reference sequence). Trimming stripped 3 bases from V and 7 bases from J, with 10 bases between. Written as DNA, the CDR3 is TGTGCCAGTAGTATCCCCTGGGCCCAGCCCCAGCATTTT. Protein: CASSIPWAQPQHF. Variable domain in full (rest from reference TRBV19 and TRBJ1-5): DGGITQSPKYLFRKEGQNVTLSCEQNLNHDAMYWYRQDPGQGLRLIYYSQIVNDFQKGDIAEGYSVSREKKESFPLTVTSAQKNPTAFYLCASSIPWAQPQHFGDGTRLSIL.

This clone has just one count. This chain connects TRBV3-1 (or the pseudogene TRBV3-2) to TRBJ1-1, with 7 bases that match TRBD1. Germline V CDR1 and CDR2: LGHDT, YNNKEL (reference sequence). The CDR3 runs 12 residues. V shed 1 base, J shed 10 bases, and the junction held 3 bases outside the gene matches. For the CDR3, the DNA is TGTGCCAGCAGCCAAGCCACAGGGGCAGCTTTCTTT. Amino acid sequence: CASSQATGAAFF.

The chain combines TRBV5-8 with TRBJ1-1; TRBD1 agrees at 9 bases. CDR1 is SGHTS and CDR2 is YDEGEE in the germline V gene. Losses at the gene ends were 0 bases for V and 0 bases for J; bases not matched to a gene: 6. CDR3 length: 17 residues. CDR3 sequence reads: CASSLEGTGSLNTEAFF. CDR3 bases: TGTGCCAGCAGCTTGGAGGGGACAGGGAGCCTGAACACTGAAGCTTTCTTT. Supplemented by reference TRBV5-8 and TRBJ1-1, the full variable domain reads EAGVTQSPTHLIKTRGQQATLRCSPISGHTSVYWYQQALGLGLQFLLWYDEGEERNRGNFPPRFSGRQFPNYSSELNVNALELEDSALYLCASSLEGTGSLNTEAFFGQGTRLTVV.

A remark on this clone: In the same sample, other DNA sequences code for this CDR3. J is TRBJ1-2 and V is TRBV28; the match to TRBD1 covers 7 bases. Germline assignment: CDR1 MDHEN and CDR2 SYDVKM. Trimming at V came to 5 bases and at J to 7 bases, leaving 7 bases not matched to a gene. The CDR3 covers 13 residues. The CDR3 sequence is CASSRRDSRGYTF. The CDR3 nucleotides are TGTGCCAGCAGTCGGCGGGACAGTCGTGGCTACACCTTC.

This chain joins TRBV6-2 or TRBV6-3 and TRBJ1-1; tentative D call: TRBD1 (5 bases). V lost 6 bases and J lost 4, with 18 bases in between. The CDR3 covers 15 residues. Germline CDR1 is MNHEY and CDR2 is SVGEGT. The CDR3 nucleotides are TGTGCCAGCAGCAGCTTTTGGGGGAGGACCACTGAAGCTTTCTTT. Protein: CASSSFWGRTTEAFF.

V and J are TRBV4-1 and TRBJ1-3; 8 bases align to TRBD1. CDR3 length: 17 residues. Germline CDR1 MGHRA, CDR2 YSYEKL. Germline trimming cut 1 base from V and 3 bases from J; bases unmatched to any gene: 8. The chain's CDR3 is CASSQGLARGLGNTIYF. In nucleotides, the CDR3 is TGCGCCAGCAGCCAAGGACTCGCCAGGGGGCTTGGAAACACCATATATTTT.

The chain couples TRBV6-5 to TRBJ1-2; D may be TRBD1 (6 bases). V lost 2 bases, J lost 5 bases, and 9 bases lay in between. CDR1 MNHEY and CDR2 SVGAGI come from the germline V gene. CDR3 length equals 13 residues. The CDR3, as DNA: TGTGCCAGCAGTTACCGGACAGAGTATGGCTACACCTTC. Translating gives CASSYRTEYGYTF.

The chain uses TRBV28 and TRBJ2-7; perhaps TRBD1 as D (8 bases). Germline V lookup: CDR1 MDHEN, CDR2 SYDVKM. This CDR3 comprises 15 residues. Trimming removed 6 bases from V and 4 bases from J, with 19 bases in between. The CDR3 sequence: CASSLGGRQGYEQYF. CDR3 nucleotides: TGTGCCAGCAGCCTTGGCGGGAGACAGGGGTACGAGCAGTACTTC.

The V gene is TRBV11-2, the J gene TRBJ2-1; no firm D call. The V gene's germline CDR1 is SGHAT and CDR2 FQNNGV. V dropped 1 base and J dropped 10 bases, with 11 bases sitting between them. CDR3 size: 13 residues. CDR3 residues: CASSLGYRDEQFF. The CDR3 bases are TGTGCCAGCAGCTTAGGCTATCGAGACGAGCAGTTCTTC. The full variable domain, completed using reference TRBV11-2 and TRBJ2-1, is EAGVAQSPRYKIIEKRQSVAFWCNPISGHATLYWYQQILGQGPKLLIQFQNNGVVDDSQLPKDRFSAERLKGVDSTLKIQPAKLEDSAVYLCASSLGYRDEQFFGPGTRLTVL.

This chain links TRBV7-9 with TRBJ1-1; the D gene is possibly TRBD1 (5 bases). The germline V gene has CDR1 SEHNR and CDR2 FQNEAQ (reference sequence). The CDR3 covers 15 residues. The germline V and J ends were trimmed by 6 bases and 0 bases, with 14 bases remaining between them. In DNA, the CDR3 is TGTGCCAGCAGTCCCCAGGGCAGCCTGAACACTGAAGCTTTCTTT. As protein: CASSPQGSLNTEAFF.

The gene calls are TRBV7-3 and TRBJ2-3; possibly TRBD1 or TRBD2 for D (5 bases each). The germline V gene has CDR1 SGHTA and CDR2 FQGTGA. This CDR3 spans 14 amino acids. Trimming shortened V by 4 bases and J by 8 bases, and 16 bases separated the two germline ends. CDR3 nucleotides: TGTGCCAGCAGCTCCCTCCCTACCGGGACTACGCAGTATTTT. It yields the protein CASSSLPTGTTQYF.

The chain combines TRBV7-2 with TRBJ2-3; the match to TRBD2 covers 9 bases. Per germline, CDR1 SGHTA and CDR2 FQGNSA. The CDR3 runs 17 residues. V was clipped by 2 bases and J by 8 bases; unmatched bases: 14. CDR3 loop: CASSLSLAGALDGTQYF. The CDR3 nucleotides read TGTGCCAGCAGCTTAAGTTTAGCGGGAGCTTTAGACGGTACGCAGTATTTT.

The chain uses TRBV2 and TRBJ1-5, with D unclear. The CDR3 is 14 residues long. Germline V gene lookup returns CDR1 SNHLY and CDR2 FYNNEI. V lost 7 bases to trimming and J lost 4 bases, with 14 bases between them. The CDR3 loop is CASTVGWENQPQHF. The CDR3 DNA sequence: TGTGCCAGCACCGTGGGATGGGAAAATCAGCCCCAGCATTTT.